One sample yielded the 30 T cell receptor beta chains listed below, sequenced in a study of identical twins. A single record per CDR3 protein comes from TCRdb applying MiXCR to the 5' RACE reads. The table shows roughly 470,000 distinct CDR3 sequences, with over 11% occurring only once. The sample was also linked to a second study, of yellow fever vaccine responses in identical twins.

The sequenced material came from CD4+ T cells sorted from blood. The receptors were gathered from a woman aged 18-29 years in good health.

This clonotype was picked up a small number of times. J is TRBJ2-3 and V is TRBV12-3 or TRBV12-4; TRBD2 aligns across 12 bases. CDR3 length: 15 amino acids. Trimming cost V 6 bases and J 7 bases; bases outside gene matches: 8. The CDR3 is CASRELAGGSNTQYF. Here the CDR3 DNA reads TGTGCCAGCAGAGAACTAGCGGGGGGCTCAAATACGCAGTATTTT.

This clonotype was picked up a small number of times. The CDR3 reads CAISDQGAEQFF. The CDR3 bases are TGTGCCATCAGTGATCAGGGGGCAGAGCAGTTCTTC. The rearrangement links TRBV10-3 to TRBJ2-1; 8 bases match TRBD1. The J segment lost 10 bases and the V segment lost 3 bases, leaving 2 bases of the junction unmatched. Germline V gene lookup returns CDR1 ENHRY and CDR2 SYGVKD. The length of the CDR3 is 12 residues.

The J gene is TRBJ2-5, the V gene TRBV2; 7 bases fit TRBD2. V was clipped by 9 bases and J by 2 bases; unmatched bases: 6. In germline, CDR1 is SNHLY, CDR2 FYNNEI. This CDR3 has 13 residues. CDR3 protein: CASCGGIQETQYF. DNA for the CDR3: TGTGCCAGTTGCGGGGGAATACAAGAGACCCAGTACTTC.

The V and J genes are TRBV6-2 or TRBV6-3 and TRBJ2-7; D perhaps matches TRBD1 (6 bases). The CDR3 runs 14 residues. The V gene lost 6 bases and the J gene lost 2 bases, with 14 bases spanning the gap. Germline V gene data show CDR1 as MNHEY and CDR2 as SVGEGT. The CDR3, as DNA: TGTGCCAGCAGCTCAGGACAGTCTACCTACGAGCAGTACTTC. Translated, it gives CASSSGQSTYEQYF.

This clonotype was counted only a few times. The rearrangement links TRBV4-3 to TRBJ2-1; D may be TRBD1 (5 bases). The V end lost 0 bases, the J end lost 3 bases, and 9 bases lay between the germline ends. The CDR3 length is 15 residues. Germline V lookup: CDR1 LGHNA, CDR2 YSLEER. CDR3 loop: CASSQDFGHYNEQFF. The DNA for the CDR3 is TGCGCCAGCAGCCAAGATTTCGGACACTACAATGAGCAGTTCTTC.

The sample holds a few counts of this clonotype. This sequence joins TRBV6-2 or TRBV6-3 and TRBJ2-5; maybe TRBD2 (5 bases). Looked up from germline, CDR1 is MNHEY and CDR2 is SVGEGT. The CDR3 spans 16 residues. The V and J ends lost 7 bases and 1 base respectively, with 19 bases between them. CDR3 protein: CASTLGIGLVQETQYF. The CDR3 DNA reads TGTGCCAGCACCCTAGGAATTGGACTCGTCCAAGAGACCCAGTACTTC.

Only a few counts were recorded for this clonotype. DNA of the CDR3: TGTGCCAGCAGCCAAGATGAGGATCAGCCCCAGCATTTT. Translation gives CASSQDEDQPQHF. V gene TRBV4-2 combines with J gene TRBJ1-5; no firm D call. The CDR3 extends over 13 amino acids. With 0 bases removed from V and 5 bases from J, the gap between germline ends came to 5 bases. Germline V gene data show CDR1 as LGHNA and CDR2 as YNFKEQ.

This clonotype was picked up a small number of times. The genes are TRBV4-2 and TRBJ1-6; D may be TRBD1 (5 bases). V lost 4 bases and J 4 bases, leaving 14 bases between the germline ends. There are 16 residues in the CDR3. Germline V lookup: CDR1 LGHNA, CDR2 YNFKEQ. CDR3 region: CASSPESGTYNSPLHF. In nucleotides, the CDR3 is TGTGCCAGCAGCCCAGAGTCGGGGACTTATAATTCACCCCTCCACTTT.

The chain has TRBV6-2 or TRBV6-3 and TRBJ2-1, with TRBD2 matching 8 bases. V was clipped by 8 bases and J by 6 bases; unmatched bases: 12. This CDR3 is 15 amino acids long. Germline V gene data show CDR1 as MNHEY and CDR2 as SVGEGT. The CDR3: CASQQGGGTPNEQFF. For the CDR3, the DNA is TGTGCCAGCCAGCAGGGCGGGGGGACCCCCAATGAGCAGTTCTTC.

The gene calls are TRBV30 and TRBJ2-1; perhaps D is TRBD1 or TRBD2 (6 bases each). Trimming cost V 3 bases and J 3 bases, with 15 bases left between them. The CDR3 is made up of 15 amino acids. Germline V gene lookup returns CDR1 GTSNPN and CDR2 SVGIG (reference sequence). The CDR3 loop reads CAWSTLGGVYNEQFF. The DNA for the CDR3 is TGTGCCTGGAGCACCCTCGGGGGCGTCTACAATGAGCAGTTCTTC.

This chain uses TRBV27 with TRBJ2-2; 9 bases fit TRBD2. Germline V gives CDR1 MNHEY, CDR2 SMNVEV (reference sequence). The CDR3 is 17 amino acids. J lost 2 bases, V lost 6 bases, and 10 bases had no gene match. The CDR3 spells CASSRKSGGLNTGELFF. The DNA of the CDR3 is TGTGCCAGCAGCCGGAAAAGCGGGGGGCTTAACACCGGGGAGCTGTTTTTT.

In this sample, this clonotype turned up many times. This chain connects TRBV10-3 to TRBJ2-3; 12 nucleotides agree with TRBD2. CDR1 is ENHRY, CDR2 SYGVKD, per germline. This CDR3 comprises 19 residues. V was clipped by 6 bases and J by 0 bases; unmatched bases: 13. CDR3 protein: CAIRRTSGEKGFSTDTQYF. In DNA, the CDR3 is TGTGCCATCAGGAGGACTAGCGGGGAGAAAGGATTTAGCACAGATACGCAGTATTTT.

J is TRBJ2-5 and V is TRBV5-1, with D maybe TRBD1 (5 bases). Germline V gene data show CDR1 as SGHRS and CDR2 as YFSETQ. Trimming removed 1 base at V and 4 bases at J, with 14 bases between. The CDR3 is 15 residues long. In nucleotides, the CDR3 is TGCGCCAGCAGCTTGTCAGGTCGGCAGGGAGAGACCCAGTACTTC. Protein sequence: CASSLSGRQGETQYF.

This clonotype turned up a few times. The rearrangement uses TRBV28 and TRBJ2-5; TRBD2 matches 7 bases. This CDR3 has 15 residues. J was trimmed by 1 base and V by 3 bases; bases with no gene match: 5. Germline V gene sequence: CDR1 MDHEN, CDR2 SYDVKM. As DNA, the CDR3 is TGTGCCAGCAGTTTGAGCGGGAAAACCCAAGAGACCCAGTACTTC. Translation gives CASSLSGKTQETQYF.

In its sample, this clonotype was seen a few times. V and J are TRBV20-1 and TRBJ1-5, with D perhaps matching TRBD1 (6 bases). The germline gives CDR1 DFQATT, CDR2 SNEGSKA (reference sequence). This CDR3 has 13 residues. Trimming took 3 bases from V and 8 from J, leaving 14 bases between them. This CDR3 reads CSARGRGSEPQHF. The CDR3 region has the DNA TGCAGTGCTAGGGGCAGGGGCTCGGAGCCCCAGCATTTT.

This clonotype was recorded many times. The V gene is TRBV4-1, the J gene TRBJ2-3; D unclear. Germline V CDR1 and CDR2: MGHRA, YSYEKL. The CDR3 contains 13 residues. Trimming took off 6 bases at V and 0 bases at J, with 7 bases between the two ends. Written as DNA, the CDR3 is TGCGCCAGCAGGGGAAGTAGCACAGATACGCAGTATTTT. Its protein product is CASRGSSTDTQYF.

The chain carries TRBV6-1 and TRBJ2-3, with 8 bases matching TRBD2. Germline lookup yields CDR1 MNHNS and CDR2 SASEGT. Trimming removed 2 bases from V and 6 bases from J; junction bases left unmatched: 7. The CDR3 contains 15 residues. CDR3 DNA sequence: TGTGCCAGCAGTGAAACCGGGGGGGCCGGGGATACGCAGTATTTT. Its protein product is CASSETGGAGDTQYF.

This clonotype was seen a handful of times. This chain links TRBV7-9 with TRBJ2-7, with 11 positions matching TRBD2. With V trimmed by 2 bases and J by 3 bases, 6 bases remained unmatched. CDR1 SEHNR and CDR2 FQNEAQ come from the germline V gene (reference sequence). The CDR3 has 16 amino acids. CDR3 sequence reads: CASSLWASGRNYEQYF. The CDR3 DNA reads TGTGCCAGCAGCTTATGGGCTAGCGGGAGGAACTACGAGCAGTACTTC.

This clonotype came up a few times. J is TRBJ2-7 and V is TRBV3-1, with D perhaps matching TRBD2 (5 bases). V lost 4 bases and J 0 bases, leaving 13 bases between the germline ends. This CDR3 is built from 15 residues. The V gene's germline CDR1 is LGHDT and CDR2 YNNKEL (reference sequence). CDR3 residues: CASSPPGRSSYEQYF. The CDR3 nucleotides read TGTGCCAGCAGCCCGCCGGGGAGATCCTCCTACGAGCAGTACTTC.

The chain has TRBV7-8 and TRBJ2-1; 8 nucleotides align to TRBD1. This CDR3 comprises 20 residues. Germline CDR1 reads SGHVS; CDR2 reads FQNEAQ. With V trimmed by 5 bases and J by 1 base, 19 bases remained unmatched. The CDR3 protein is CASSQRILGAQGASYNEQFF. CDR3 bases: TGTGCCAGCAGCCAACGAATACTTGGGGCTCAGGGGGCATCCTACAATGAGCAGTTCTTC.

There are many counts of this clonotype. This rearrangement joins TRBV3-1 to TRBJ2-1; 8 bases fit TRBD2. The CDR3 runs to 16 residues. From germline, CDR1 is LGHDT and CDR2 YNNKEL (reference sequence). V gave up 4 bases and J gave up 0 bases; unmatched junction bases: 5. For the CDR3, the DNA is TGTGCCAGCAGCCGCGAGCGGGGGCCCTCCTACAATGAGCAGTTCTTC. It translates to CASSRERGPSYNEQFF.

The J gene is TRBJ2-3, the V gene TRBV20-1; 11 bases are a match to TRBD1. Germline V gives CDR1 DFQATT, CDR2 SNEGSKA (reference sequence). The CDR3 covers 10 residues. Losses at the gene ends were 5 bases for V and 15 bases for J; bases not matched to a gene: 4. The CDR3 DNA sequence: TGCAGTGCTTGGGACAGGGGGTCCTATTTT. The encoded protein is CSAWDRGSYF.

The CDR3 here is CATHPTRGAWETQYF. The CDR3 DNA is TGTGCCACGCATCCCACAAGGGGCGCTTGGGAGACCCAGTACTTC. The V gene is TRBV2, the J gene TRBJ2-5; TRBD1 is a possible D gene (5 bases). Germline V gives CDR1 SNHLY, CDR2 FYNNEI. V lost 10 bases and J lost 5, with 23 bases in between. This CDR3 comprises 15 residues.

The V and J genes are TRBV5-1 and TRBJ2-5, with D perhaps TRBD1 (6 bases). The germline V gene has CDR1 SGHRS and CDR2 YFSETQ. The CDR3 runs 13 residues. V was trimmed by 3 bases and J by 4 bases, leaving 10 bases between them. The CDR3 is CASSSQGAETQYF. For the CDR3, the DNA is TGCGCCAGCAGCTCACAGGGAGCAGAGACCCAGTACTTC.

This clonotype was found a few times. The rearrangement links TRBV20-1 to TRBJ1-2, with D perhaps TRBD1 (6 bases). Germline-derived CDR1 and CDR2 are DFQATT and SNEGSKA (reference sequence). The ends were cut back, 0 bases at V and 4 bases at J, with 12 bases in the middle. The length of the CDR3 is 14 residues. The CDR3 bases are TGCAGTGCTAGAGATCGGCAGGGGTCCTATGGCTACACCTTC. Protein: CSARDRQGSYGYTF.

This clonotype appeared a few times. The V gene is TRBV9, the J gene TRBJ2-3; the D gene could be TRBD1 or TRBD2 (5 bases each). V was cut by 4 bases and J by 0 bases, with 15 bases left in between. Per germline, CDR1 SGDLS and CDR2 YYNGEE. The length of the CDR3 is 16 residues. CDR3 coding DNA: TGTGCCAGCAGCAGAAGTAGTGAGGGGAGCACAGATACGCAGTATTTT. It specifies CASSRSSEGSTDTQYF.

The gene calls are TRBV27 and TRBJ2-7, with D possibly matching TRBD2 (6 bases). The CDR3 spans 13 residues. CDR1 is MNHEY, CDR2 SMNVEV, per germline (reference sequence). V was trimmed by 10 bases and J by 3 bases, leaving 16 bases between them. The CDR3 region has the DNA TGTGCCACCCGGGGGAGCCAACGCTACGAGCAGTACTTC. It yields the protein CATRGSQRYEQYF.

This clonotype was detected many times. The V and J genes are TRBV3-1 and TRBJ2-5; D may match TRBD1 or TRBD2 (5 bases each). This CDR3 is built from 14 residues. Trimming took 4 bases from V and 3 from J, leaving 12 bases between them. Germline assignment: CDR1 LGHDT and CDR2 YNNKEL (reference sequence). CDR3 in amino acids: CASSPRDREETQYF. CDR3 DNA sequence: TGTGCCAGCAGCCCCCGGGACCGAGAAGAGACCCAGTACTTC.

This clonotype was picked up many times. The V and J genes are TRBV12-3 or TRBV12-4 and TRBJ1-2; possibly TRBD1 for D (5 bases). CDR3 length: 13 residues. Trimming removed 3 bases from V and 5 bases from J, with 10 bases in between. The DNA of the CDR3 is TGTGCCAGCAGTTTGGGGGGTGTTTATGGCTACACCTTC. The encoded protein is CASSLGGVYGYTF.

DNA of the CDR3: TGTGCCAGCAGCGACCCACTCCGGGACAGGGGCCCATACGAGCAGTACTTC. It specifies CASSDPLRDRGPYEQYF. The chain is built from TRBV7-2 and TRBJ2-7; 10 bases match TRBD1. Germline V gene data show CDR1 as SGHTA and CDR2 as FQGNSA. This CDR3 comprises 17 residues. J gave up 4 bases and V 5 bases, and 14 bases lay outside the gene matches.